Following are 22 T cell receptor beta chains from one sample sequenced in a study of OX40 agonist ivuxolimab in advanced cancers. Library preparation used the immunoSEQ multiplex PCR assay. The table was pulled from immuneACCESS by TCRdb, which kept in-frame rearrangements only. Such tables lose some clones; where checked, under half of the loss comes from unresolved V genes, and the rest has no known cause. The sample includes 65,000 to 85,000 clones, with over 75% observed a single time. Roughly 7.1% of the sample rests with the top ten. This sample comprised CD4+ or CD8+ T cells sorted from blood, obtained in a trial of the OX40 agonist ivuxolimab. These receptors all stem from an adult with an advanced solid tumor such as melanoma, head and neck, liver or kidney cancer.

This chain joins TRBV27 and TRBJ2-7; the match to TRBD2 covers 9 bases. The length of the CDR3 is 15 residues. The V and J ends lost 1 base and 7 bases, in that order; junction bases with no gene match: 8. CDR1 and CDR2 from the germline V gene are MNHEY and SMNVEV (reference sequence). CDR3 DNA sequence: TGTGCCAGCAGTTTATGGTCTAGCGGGAACGGTGAGCAGTACTTC. Its protein product is CASSLWSSGNGEQYF.

In DNA form, the CDR3 reads TGTGCCAGCAGCTCGAAGATGAACACCGGGGAGCTGTTTTTT. It yields the protein CASSSKMNTGELFF. The J gene is TRBJ2-2, the V gene TRBV7-9, with unresolved D. The germline CDR1 and CDR2 sequences are SEHNR and FQNEAQ (reference sequence). V was trimmed by 4 bases and J by 1 base, leaving 7 bases between them. The CDR3 length is 14 residues.

The J gene is TRBJ1-1, the V gene TRBV29-1, with TRBD1 as a possible D gene (5 bases). From germline, CDR1 is SQVTM and CDR2 ANQGSEA. This CDR3 is built from 11 residues. CDR3 protein: CVGRGYRQAFF. CDR3 nucleotides: TGCGTAGGAAGGGGATATCGACAAGCTTTCTTT. The full variable domain, completed using reference TRBV29-1 and TRBJ1-1, is SAVISQKPSRDICQRGTSLTIQCQVDSQVTMMFWYRQQPGQSLTLIATANQGSEATYESGFVIDKFPISRPNLTFSTLTVSNMSPEDSSIYLCVGRGYRQAFFGQGTRLTVV.

The rearrangement joins TRBV2 to TRBJ2-7; 9 bases line up with TRBD2. After removal of 4 bases from V and 6 bases from J, the junction contained 10 bases not matched to a gene. Per germline, CDR1 SNHLY and CDR2 FYNNEI. This CDR3 comprises 15 residues. In DNA form, the CDR3 reads TGTGCCAGCAGTGTGAGACTAGCGGCGCAGCCCGAGCAGTACTTC. This translates into CASSVRLAAQPEQYF.

This clone was picked up one time. The chain is built from TRBV7-6 and TRBJ2-3; perhaps D is TRBD1 or TRBD2 (6 bases each). V was pared by 5 bases and J by 3 bases, with 18 bases between. The CDR3 length is 16 residues. The germline CDR1 and CDR2 sequences are SGHVS and FNYEAQ. The CDR3 region is CASSPGAGGLTDTQYF. As DNA, the CDR3 is TGTGCCAGCAGCCCGGGGGCCGGGGGCCTGACAGATACGCAGTATTTT.

The chain uses TRBV9 and TRBJ1-1; 10 bases match TRBD1. CDR1 is SGDLS and CDR2 is YYNGEE in the germline V gene. The junction had 5 bases not matched to a gene; V was cut back by 3 bases and J by 12 bases. The CDR3 covers 12 residues. The CDR3 coding sequence is TGTGCCAGCAGCGCGGGACAGGGGCTCTCTTTCTTT. Protein: CASSAGQGLSFF. The full variable domain, completed using reference TRBV9 and TRBJ1-1, is DSGVTQTPKHLITATGQRVTLRCSPRSGDLSVYWYQQSLDQGLQFLIQYYNGEERAKGNILERFSAQQFPDLHSELNLSSLELGDSALYFCASSAGQGLSFFGQGTRLTVV.

The J gene is TRBJ2-1, the V gene TRBV5-1, with unresolved D. Per the germline V gene, CDR1 is SGHRS and CDR2 is YFSETQ. Between the trimmed V and J ends, which lost 3 bases and 5 bases, there was a span of 18 bases. The CDR3 is made up of 16 amino acids. CDR3 protein: CASSSSRLVGHNEQFF. CDR3 in DNA: TGCGCCAGCAGCTCATCACGTCTAGTCGGACACAATGAGCAGTTCTTC.

The chain links TRBV11-2 to TRBJ1-4; no definite D call. This CDR3 has 16 residues. Germline CDR1 SGHAT, CDR2 FQNNGV. V gave up 0 bases and J gave up 2 bases, with 10 bases separating them. This CDR3 is CASSLDEARTNEKLFF. CDR3 DNA: TGTGCCAGCAGCTTAGATGAGGCAAGGACTAATGAAAAACTGTTTTTT.

This clone was observed a handful of times. The rearrangement uses TRBV9 and TRBJ2-2, with 10 bases aligning to TRBD1. Trimming took 0 bases from V and 7 from J; bases not matched to a gene: 3. The CDR3 consists of 15 residues. Germline V gene sequence: CDR1 SGDLS, CDR2 YYNGEE. The CDR3 nucleotides are TGTGCCAGCAGCGTAGTGGGACAGGGGCTCGGGGAGCTGTTTTTT. Translation: CASSVVGQGLGELFF.

This clone was picked up a small number of times. The chain links TRBV7-2 to TRBJ1-5; 7 positions match TRBD1. Germline-derived CDR1 and CDR2 are SGHTA and FQGNSA. Trimming cost V 2 bases and J 1 base; bases outside gene matches: 11. The CDR3 consists of 18 residues. Here the CDR3 reads CASSLSRAETGSNQPQHF. CDR3 coding DNA: TGTGCCAGCAGCTTATCCCGGGCGGAGACAGGGAGCAATCAGCCCCAGCATTTT.

This chain links TRBV5-4 with TRBJ2-5; D may be TRBD2 (5 bases). V lost 4 bases to trimming and J lost 1 base, with 8 bases between them. Germline values: CDR1 SGHNT, CDR2 YYREEE (reference sequence). The CDR3 covers 13 residues. In DNA form, the CDR3 reads TGTGCCAGCAGCCCGCGGGTCCAAGAGACCCAGTACTTC. This codes for CASSPRVQETQYF. Full variable domain (rest looked up from reference TRBV5-4 and TRBJ2-5): ETGVTQSPTHLIKTRGQQVTLRCSSQSGHNTVSWYQQALGQGPQFIFQYYREEENGRGNFPPRFSGLQFPNYSSELNVNALELDDSALYLCASSPRVQETQYFGPGTRLLVL.

In the case of this clone: One end of the junction fails to match germline, which may point to a read error. The V and J genes are TRBV19 and TRBJ2-7, with 7 positions matching TRBD1. The CDR3 is 13 amino acids. Germline loops: CDR1 LNHDA, CDR2 SQIVND (reference sequence). The CDR3 DNA reads as TGTGCCAGTAGGAGGGACAGATCCTACGAGCAGTGCTTC. It specifies CASRRDRSYEQCF.

J is TRBJ1-1 and V is TRBV6-1; unclear D gene. Trimming shortened V by 7 bases and J by 6 bases, and 9 bases separated the two germline ends. The CDR3 covers 11 residues. The germline V gene has CDR1 MNHNS and CDR2 SASEGT. The CDR3 nucleotides read TGTGCCAGCATTGGACGGGCTGAAGCTTTCTTT. Its protein is CASIGRAEAFF.

The V call is TRBV5-1, the J call TRBJ2-2; 8 nucleotides agree with TRBD2. CDR3 length: 16 residues. Germline V CDR1 and CDR2: SGHRS, YFSETQ. J gave up 4 bases and V 0 bases, and 5 bases lay outside the gene matches. The CDR3 region is CASSLEGLVGTGELFF. CDR3 nucleotides: TGCGCCAGCAGCTTGGAGGGACTAGTGGGCACCGGGGAGCTGTTTTTT.

This rearrangement joins TRBV6-1 to TRBJ2-4; D is ambiguous. The CDR3 length is 12 residues. Trimming pared 7 bases from V and 3 bases from J, leaving 7 bases between. Germline CDR1 MNHNS, CDR2 SASEGT. The CDR3 DNA reads as TGTGCCAGCATGGTGGTCAAAAACATTCAGTACTTC. Residues: CASMVVKNIQYF.

V usage is TRBV11-3 and J usage is TRBJ2-2, with D hard to call. With 1 base removed from V and 6 bases from J, the gap between germline ends came to 6 bases. The CDR3 spans 13 residues. Per germline, CDR1 SGHNT and CDR2 YENEEA. The CDR3: CASSLAGPGELFF. The CDR3 DNA follows: TGTGCCAGCAGCTTAGCAGGACCCGGGGAGCTGTTTTTT.

This clone was picked up one time. The chain recombines TRBV6-1 with TRBJ2-1; TRBD2 matches at 13 bases. V shed 3 bases and J 1 base; nucleotides not matched to a gene: 6. The CDR3 consists of 18 residues. The germline V gene has CDR1 MNHNS and CDR2 SASEGT. The CDR3 loop is CASSERTSGRWSYNEQFF. CDR3 nucleotide sequence: TGTGCCAGCAGTGAGAGGACTAGCGGGAGATGGTCCTACAATGAGCAGTTCTTC.

The rearrangement links TRBV6-1 to TRBJ1-5; no clear D gene. There are 13 residues in the CDR3. Germline V gene data show CDR1 as MNHNS and CDR2 as SASEGT. V was cut by 7 bases and J by 7 bases, with 14 bases left in between. The CDR3 nucleotides read TGTGCCAGCATGGTACAGAGGAGACAGCCCCAGCATTTT. It is translated as CASMVQRRQPQHF.

The CDR3 coding sequence is TGCAGCGTCCGACAGGGGGGATCCTACGAGCAGTACTTC. Translation: CSVRQGGSYEQYF. This sequence joins TRBV29-1 and TRBJ2-7; 9 nucleotides align to TRBD1. Germline V gives CDR1 SQVTM, CDR2 ANQGSEA. The trim removed 6 bases at V and 1 base at J, leaving 4 bases unmatched. The CDR3 loop spans 13 amino acids.

The chain couples TRBV18 to TRBJ2-3, with TRBD2 matching 9 bases. CDR3 length: 16 amino acids. Germline V gene sequence: CDR1 KGHSH, CDR2 LQKENI. With 0 bases clipped from V and 2 bases from J, the junction kept 3 bases outside the gene matches. The CDR3 protein is CASSPPSGGFTDTQYF. In DNA, the CDR3 is TGTGCCAGCTCACCACCTAGCGGGGGTTTCACAGATACGCAGTATTTT. Combining the CDR3 with reference TRBV18 and TRBJ2-3 gives the whole variable domain NAGVMQNPRHLVRRRGQEARLRCSPMKGHSHVYWYRQLPEEGLKFMVYLQKENIIDESGMPKERFSAEFPKEGPSILRIQQVVRGDSAAYFCASSPPSGGFTDTQYFGPGTRLTVL.

In this sample, this clone turned up a few times. The chain recombines TRBV28 with TRBJ2-1; TRBD2 matches at 7 bases. In germline, CDR1 is MDHEN, CDR2 SYDVKM. V shed 6 bases, J shed 6 bases, and the junction held 11 bases outside the gene matches. The CDR3 totals 15 residues. The CDR3 region has the DNA TGTGCCAGCAGAGTTGGCGGGAGCGGGCTCAATGAGCAGTTCTTC. This codes for CASRVGGSGLNEQFF. The full variable domain, rest sourced from reference TRBV28 and TRBJ2-1, is DVKVTQSSRYLVKRTGEKVFLECVQDMDHENMFWYRQDPGLGLRLIYFSYDVKMKEKGDIPEGYSVSREKKERFSLILESASTNQTSMYLCASRVGGSGLNEQFFGPGTRLTVL.

The chain uses TRBV2 and TRBJ1-2, with D hard to call. CDR1 and CDR2 (germline): SNHLY, FYNNEI. V was shortened by 4 bases and J by 7 bases, with 7 bases between the two germline ends. The CDR3 has 11 amino acids. CDR3 coding DNA: TGTGCCAGCAGTGGACTAGGTGGCTACACCTTC. Its protein product is CASSGLGGYTF.